This record concerns one T cell receptor (beta chain) sequence. Its antigen is undetermined. The data belong to a study of shared clonotypes between healthy human individuals. Study-wide context: Donors, aged 18 to 49, were a couple of women and three men.

The length of the CDR3 is 20 residues. The V gene's germline CDR1 is LGHNT and CDR2 FRNRAP. V was cut by 1 base and J by 2 bases, with 25 bases left in between. Overall study findings and caveats: In having few donors, the study represented limited genetic and exposure-history diversity. On the whole, naive subsets had larger estimated richness than memory subsets had.

A CD45RA+ naive subset and a CD45RA-negative memory subset were split from CD4+ cells. Profiled with immunoSEQ multiplex PCR; TCRdb holds only in-frame clones, not every one. The repertoire holds some 2.1 million clones, roughly 94% seen once, with under 0.15% in the top ten. Sample: naive CD4+ T cells sorted from blood. Specified subset: CD45RA+ positively selected. J is TRBJ2-3 and V is TRBV12-5; tentative D call: TRBD1 (5 bases). This TCR was sampled from a man between 18 and 35 years old in good health. This CDR3 is CASGLAPVQGPTVYTDTQYF. The CDR3, as DNA: TGTGCTAGTGGTTTGGCCCCCGTGCAGGGCCCCACCGTTTACACAGATACGCAGTATTTT.